A single sample is the source of the 28 T cell receptor beta chains below, sequenced in a study of blood T cells in healthy people across ages. A second about 7 to 11 cycle PCR used barcoded and J-beta primers. TCRdb redid the calling of the 5' RACE reads with MiXCR, one entry per CDR3 protein. The top ten hold around 23% of the sample, which has some 1.8 million distinct CDR3 sequences, roughly two fifths seen once. The source material was blood. The receptors come from a human donor in good health.

This clonotype was seen repeatedly, ten times or more. The J gene is TRBJ2-1, the V gene TRBV6-2 or TRBV6-3; D remains ambiguous. Trimming shortened V by 5 bases and J by 4 bases, and 15 bases separated the two germline ends. Germline V gene data show CDR1 as MNHEY and CDR2 as SVGEGT. CDR3 length: 15 amino acids. CDR3 protein: CASSVEGPEYNEQFF. The CDR3 DNA follows: TGTGCCAGCAGTGTTGAAGGGCCCGAGTACAATGAGCAGTTCTTC.

This clonotype showed up just a few times. This chain connects TRBV12-3 or TRBV12-4 to TRBJ2-3; no clear D. The germline V and J ends were trimmed by 3 bases and 4 bases, with 14 bases remaining between them. The CDR3 contains 15 residues. For the CDR3, the DNA is TGTGCCAGCAGTTTTTTCAGCCGGTTGTCAGATACGCAGTATTTT. This encodes CASSFFSRLSDTQYF.

This clonotype turned up a few times. The V and J genes are TRBV4-1 and TRBJ1-2; D perhaps matches TRBD1 (5 bases). V shed 0 bases and J shed 8 bases, with 19 bases lying between them. The germline V gene encodes CDR1 MGHRA and CDR2 YSYEKL. This CDR3 is built from 16 residues. As DNA, the CDR3 is TGCGCCAGCAGCCAAGATCGGGGGGGTCTTTCTGGAGGCTACACCTTC. The encoded protein is CASSQDRGGLSGGYTF.

The sample holds a few counts of this clonotype. CDR3 DNA sequence: TGTGCCACCAGCAGAGTTGGGGTCCTCTCCTATGGCTACACCTTC. Protein: CATSRVGVLSYGYTF. The chain employs TRBV15 and TRBJ1-2; D gene uncertain. The CDR3 length is 15 residues. Germline V gene lookup returns CDR1 LNHNV and CDR2 YYDKDF (reference sequence). The V end lost 1 base, the J end lost 4 bases, and 13 bases lay between the germline ends.

In this sample, this clonotype turned up once. This chain joins TRBV11-2 and TRBJ2-1; a possible D gene is TRBD2 (6 bases). Trimming cost V 1 base and J 11 bases, with 18 bases left between them. The CDR3 sequence is 15 residues long. CDR1 and CDR2 from the germline V gene are SGHAT and FQNNGV. The CDR3 is CASSLVWGRKSQQFF. The CDR3 DNA sequence: TGTGCCAGCAGCTTAGTCTGGGGGAGGAAATCGCAGCAGTTCTTC.

This clonotype has only a few counts. This chain joins TRBV3-1 and TRBJ2-3, with D maybe TRBD1 (6 bases). V was cut by 5 bases and J by 2 bases, with 17 bases left in between. Germline CDR1 reads LGHDT; CDR2 reads YNNKEL (reference sequence). This CDR3 comprises 16 residues. The CDR3 coding sequence is TGTGCCAGCAGCTCTCAGGGGTGGGCTACCACAGATACGCAGTATTTT. It translates to CASSSQGWATTDTQYF.

This sequence joins TRBV2 and TRBJ1-1; D uncertain. The V and J ends lost 7 bases and 0 bases respectively, with 12 bases between them. The CDR3 covers 14 residues. The V gene's germline CDR1 is SNHLY and CDR2 FYNNEI. CDR3 sequence (DNA): TGTGCCAGCAACGCACCACGAATGAACACTGAAGCTTTCTTT. It yields the protein CASNAPRMNTEAFF.

The genes are TRBV20-1 and TRBJ2-1, with D perhaps matching TRBD2 (7 bases). V was shortened by 6 bases and J by 0 bases, with 18 bases between the two germline ends. The CDR3 consists of 16 residues. CDR1 is DFQATT, CDR2 SNEGSKA, per germline (reference sequence). Here the CDR3 reads CSAPKGGEPSYNEQFF. The CDR3 DNA follows: TGCAGTGCCCCTAAGGGGGGGGAGCCCTCCTACAATGAGCAGTTCTTC.

The rearrangement links TRBV12-3 or TRBV12-4 to TRBJ2-7; D might be TRBD2 (6 bases). The germline V and J ends were trimmed by 6 bases and 2 bases, with 17 bases remaining between them. The CDR3 has 15 amino acids. CDR3 in amino acids: CASSPGLSLAYEQYF. The CDR3, as DNA: TGTGCCAGCAGCCCCGGACTAAGCCTCGCCTACGAGCAGTACTTC.

This clonotype showed up just a few times. The rearrangement links TRBV6-2 or TRBV6-3 to TRBJ2-7; 7 nucleotides line up with TRBD1. V dropped 7 bases and J dropped 5; count of bases not matched to a gene: 14. Germline V gives CDR1 MNHEY, CDR2 SVGEGT. This CDR3 has 15 amino acids. The CDR3 protein is CASKTPGQKNHEQYF. The CDR3 nucleotides read TGTGCCAGCAAGACCCCGGGACAGAAAAATCACGAGCAGTACTTC.

This clonotype was observed a handful of times. The chain employs TRBV29-1 and TRBJ1-1; 8 bases align to TRBD1. The CDR3 totals 13 residues. From germline, CDR1 is SQVTM and CDR2 ANQGSEA. The V gene end was trimmed by 8 bases and the J gene end by 4 bases; junction bases not matched to a gene: 9. CDR3 in amino acids: CSSDRGEGTEAFF. The CDR3 DNA sequence: TGCAGCTCCGACAGGGGTGAGGGCACTGAAGCTTTCTTT. Full variable domain (outside the CDR3, taken from reference TRBV29-1 and TRBJ1-1): SAVISQKPSRDICQRGTSLTIQCQVDSQVTMMFWYRQQPGQSLTLIATANQGSEATYESGFVIDKFPISRPNLTFSTLTVSNMSPEDSSIYLCSSDRGEGTEAFFGQGTRLTVV.

The CDR3 region is CASSPPGEQGFGTEAFF. CDR3 in DNA: TGTGCCAGCTCACCACCAGGCGAACAGGGGTTTGGGACGGAGGCTTTCTTT. This chain joins TRBV18 and TRBJ1-1; 7 bases fit TRBD1. In germline, CDR1 is KGHSH, CDR2 LQKENI. V shed 0 bases, J shed 11 bases, and the junction held 18 bases outside the gene matches. The CDR3 loop spans 17 amino acids. Full variable domain (remainder filled in from reference TRBV18 and TRBJ1-1): NAGVMQNPRHLVRRRGQEARLRCSPMKGHSHVYWYRQLPEEGLKFMVYLQKENIIDESGMPKERFSAEFPKEGPSILRIQQVVRGDSAAYFCASSPPGEQGFGTEAFFGQGTRLTVV.

This chain connects TRBV20-1 to TRBJ2-7; D is undetermined. The CDR3 spans 13 residues. Looked up from germline, CDR1 is DFQATT and CDR2 is SNEGSKA (reference sequence). With 0 bases removed from V and 3 bases from J, the gap between germline ends came to 9 bases. The DNA for the CDR3 is TGCAGTGCTAGAGATGCAGGATACTACGAGCAGTACTTC. Translated: CSARDAGYYEQYF.

This clonotype was seen a handful of times. This chain connects TRBV18 to TRBJ2-7; no definite D call. CDR1 and CDR2 (germline): KGHSH, LQKENI. The CDR3 has 13 amino acids. Between the trimmed V and J ends, which lost 2 bases and 7 bases, there was a span of 12 bases. The DNA of the CDR3 is TGTGCCAGCTCACCAATGACCCCCGGTGAGCAGTACTTC. Translated, it gives CASSPMTPGEQYF.

The V and J genes are TRBV5-1 and TRBJ2-7; D gene unclear. The V end lost 2 bases, the J end lost 4 bases, and 10 bases lay between the germline ends. Germline values: CDR1 SGHRS, CDR2 YFSETQ. The CDR3 loop spans 13 amino acids. The CDR3 loop is CASSFQINYEQYF. The CDR3 DNA is TGCGCCAGCAGCTTCCAGATCAATTACGAGCAGTACTTC.

The chain carries TRBV4-2 and TRBJ2-1, with no clear D. The CDR3 is 16 amino acids. Trimming took 3 bases from V and 9 from J, leaving 21 bases between them. In germline, CDR1 is LGHNA, CDR2 YNFKEQ. CDR3 nucleotide sequence: TGTGCCAGCAGCCAGGACCGGGTCTCCCTCAATAGTGAGCAGTTCTTC. It yields the protein CASSQDRVSLNSEQFF.

This clonotype occurred a few times. The chain employs TRBV7-2 and TRBJ2-3; D remains unclear. Germline loops: CDR1 SGHTA, CDR2 FQGNSA. CDR3 size: 14 residues. Trimming took 5 bases from V and 1 from J, leaving 10 bases between them. This CDR3 reads CASSPWPGTDTQYF. CDR3 DNA sequence: TGTGCCAGCAGCCCCTGGCCGGGCACAGATACGCAGTATTTT.

Comment on this clonotype: The germline gene is not matched at one end of the junction; a read error may be the cause. V and J are TRBV5-6 and TRBJ2-1; 7 bases line up with TRBD1. CDR1 SGHDT and CDR2 YYEEEE come from the germline V gene. The CDR3 extends over 15 amino acids. CDR3 sequence reads: CVSSSGQNFLNEQFF. CDR3 in DNA: TGTGTCAGCAGCTCGGGACAGAACTTCCTCAATGAGCAGTTCTTC.

The genes are TRBV7-8 and TRBJ1-5; the D gene is possibly TRBD1 (5 bases). Germline loops: CDR1 SGHVS, CDR2 FQNEAQ. V gave up 5 bases and J gave up 6 bases, with 20 bases separating them. The CDR3 is made up of 16 amino acids. The CDR3 nucleotides read TGTGCCAGCAGCCCCCGGAGGAGGGGTTTAGGTCAGCCCCAGCATTTT. This codes for CASSPRRRGLGQPQHF.

This chain joins TRBV7-2 and TRBJ2-1; D might be TRBD1 or TRBD2, each matching 5 bases. This CDR3 has 16 amino acids. Germline values: CDR1 SGHTA, CDR2 FQGNSA. V lost 1 base and J lost 13, with 23 bases in between. The CDR3 region has the DNA TGTGCCAGCAGCTTAGGCCCCTTGAGGGACCCCTTACAACAGTTCTTC. It specifies CASSLGPLRDPLQQFF.

V gene TRBV7-6 combines with J gene TRBJ2-5; 7 nucleotides line up with TRBD2. The CDR3 totals 17 residues. With V trimmed by 1 base and J by 2 bases, 10 bases remained unmatched. Germline V CDR1 and CDR2: SGHVS, FNYEAQ. Here the CDR3 reads CASSLGASGEIQETQYF. DNA for the CDR3: TGTGCCAGCAGCTTAGGGGCCAGCGGGGAGATACAAGAGACCCAGTACTTC.

The chain recombines TRBV7-9 with TRBJ1-2; the D gene is possibly TRBD1 (5 bases). The CDR3 totals 14 residues. The germline V and J ends were trimmed by 3 bases and 3 bases, with 11 bases remaining between them. Germline loops: CDR1 SEHNR, CDR2 FQNEAQ (reference sequence). CDR3 sequence: CASSFGTAHYGYTF. The CDR3 DNA reads as TGTGCCAGCAGCTTCGGGACTGCCCACTATGGCTACACCTTC.

The chain combines TRBV12-5 with TRBJ2-3, with a weak D call TRBD1 (6 bases). From germline, CDR1 is LGHNT and CDR2 FRNRAP. Trimming removed 5 bases at V and 2 bases at J, with 8 bases between. This CDR3 has 13 amino acids. The CDR3 protein is CASGRDTTDTQYF. The CDR3 DNA is TGTGCTAGTGGTCGGGACACCACAGATACGCAGTATTTT.

This chain joins TRBV12-3 or TRBV12-4 and TRBJ1-4, with D unclear. Trimming pared 2 bases from V and 6 bases from J, leaving 1 base between. The CDR3 has 11 residues. The CDR3: CASSLYEKLFF. In DNA form, the CDR3 reads TGTGCCAGCAGTTTATATGAAAAACTGTTTTTT.

The chain is built from TRBV29-1 and TRBJ2-3; unclear D gene. Germline V CDR1 and CDR2: SQVTM, ANQGSEA. V was shortened by 1 base and J by 2 bases, with 7 bases between the two germline ends. This CDR3 comprises 13 residues. DNA of the CDR3: TGCAGCGTTGAAGGCCAAGCCACAGATACGCAGTATTTT. As protein: CSVEGQATDTQYF.

The rearrangement uses TRBV7-2 and TRBJ2-7; D remains ambiguous. CDR1 and CDR2 (germline): SGHTA, FQGNSA. Trimming pared 0 bases from V and 0 bases from J, leaving 9 bases between. The CDR3 runs to 15 residues. The CDR3 region has the DNA TGTGCCAGCAGCTTAGCCGCGCAAAGCTCCTACGAGCAGTACTTC. This encodes CASSLAAQSSYEQYF.

This clonotype was counted at least ten times. This chain joins TRBV12-3 or TRBV12-4 and TRBJ1-2; D not resolved. With 5 bases removed from V and 3 bases from J, the gap between germline ends came to 7 bases. This CDR3 is built from 12 residues. In DNA, the CDR3 is TGTGCCAGCAGTGGAGGAGACTATGGCTACACCTTC. Translated: CASSGGDYGYTF.

There are a few counts of this clonotype. The V and J genes are TRBV12-3 or TRBV12-4 and TRBJ2-5, with 9 bases that match TRBD2. V shed 7 bases and J 5 bases; nucleotides not matched to a gene: 8. This CDR3 has 14 residues. The chain's CDR3 is CASTEAGGRETQYF. The DNA of the CDR3 is TGTGCCAGCACCGAGGCGGGGGGGCGTGAGACCCAGTACTTC.